The 25 T cell receptor beta chains below come from one sample, sequenced in a study of lymphopenia after photon versus proton radiotherapy. TCRdb keeps only in-frame clones here, not all; method: immunoSEQ multiplex PCR. In the table there are under 20,000 clones, more than 85% of which are singletons. Here the sequenced sample was peripheral blood, taken from a patient treated with photon-based radiotherapy. The origin of the receptors is a woman aged 40 to 55 with cholangiocarcinoma.

The V call is TRBV9, the J call TRBJ1-2, with unresolved D. The CDR3 covers 12 residues. Trimming took 4 bases from V and 8 from J, leaving 12 bases between them. Germline lookup yields CDR1 SGDLS and CDR2 YYNGEE. CDR3 nucleotides: TGTGCCAGCAGCCCCGGGCTATGGGGCTACACCTTC. Its translation is CASSPGLWGYTF. The full variable domain, with the rest looked up from reference TRBV9 and TRBJ1-2, is DSGVTQTPKHLITATGQRVTLRCSPRSGDLSVYWYQQSLDQGLQFLIQYYNGEERAKGNILERFSAQQFPDLHSELNLSSLELGDSALYFCASSPGLWGYTFGSGTRLTVV.

This clone turned up a few times. The chain employs TRBV6-5 and TRBJ1-5; a weak D match, TRBD1 (6 bases). The V gene lost 5 bases and the J gene lost 0 bases, with 11 bases spanning the gap. CDR3 length equals 15 residues. CDR1 MNHEY and CDR2 SVGAGI come from the germline V gene. The CDR3 here is CASSPRGDSNQPQHF. CDR3 bases: TGTGCCAGCAGTCCTAGGGGGGATAGCAATCAGCCCCAGCATTTT.

This chain uses TRBV28 with TRBJ2-1; 13 bases fit TRBD2. Germline values: CDR1 MDHEN, CDR2 SYDVKM. The CDR3 has 15 amino acids. The V and J ends lost 6 bases and 5 bases, in that order; junction bases with no gene match: 4. Here the CDR3 reads CASSPTSGRDNEQFF. The CDR3 DNA reads as TGTGCCAGCAGCCCTACTAGCGGGAGGGACAATGAGCAGTTCTTC.

The chain joins TRBV5-6 to TRBJ2-1; 15 nucleotides align to TRBD2. The CDR3 consists of 15 residues. The germline gives CDR1 SGHDT, CDR2 YYEEEE. V lost 4 bases, J lost 8 bases, and 4 bases stayed unmatched. CDR3 in amino acids: CASSEGLAGGYEQFF. The CDR3 DNA follows: TGTGCCAGCAGCGAGGGACTAGCGGGAGGTTATGAGCAGTTCTTC.

This clone turned up a few times. The chain recombines TRBV10-1 with TRBJ2-1; a possible D gene is TRBD2 (7 bases). CDR3 length: 17 amino acids. CDR1 and CDR2 (germline): WNHNN, SYGVQD (reference sequence). The V end was cut by 2 bases, the J end by 3 bases, with 17 bases between. The CDR3 sequence: CASSEGGGSIFYNEQFF. Here the CDR3 DNA reads TGCGCCAGCAGTGAGGGCGGGGGCTCGATTTTCTACAATGAGCAGTTCTTC.

The chain is built from TRBV6-6 and TRBJ2-7; 7 positions agree with TRBD1. Germline V CDR1 and CDR2: MNHNY, SVGAGI (reference sequence). V gave up 9 bases and J gave up 4 bases; unmatched junction bases: 3. The CDR3 is 11 amino acids. The DNA for the CDR3 is TGTGCCAGTGGACAGGAGTACGAGCAGTACTTC. The encoded protein is CASGQEYEQYF.

The V gene is TRBV29-1, the J gene TRBJ1-1; 9 bases fit TRBD1. V lost 7 bases to trimming and J lost 5 bases; unmatched junction nucleotides: 5. Germline assignment: CDR1 SQVTM and CDR2 ANQGSEA. This CDR3 is 12 amino acids long. CDR3 sequence: CSARQGGTEAFF. The DNA of the CDR3 is TGCAGCGCACGACAGGGGGGGACTGAAGCTTTCTTT. The entire variable domain, with the rest obtained from reference TRBV29-1 and TRBJ1-1, is as follows: SAVISQKPSRDICQRGTSLTIQCQVDSQVTMMFWYRQQPGQSLTLIATANQGSEATYESGFVIDKFPISRPNLTFSTLTVSNMSPEDSSIYLCSARQGGTEAFFGQGTRLTVV.

This chain uses TRBV10-3 with TRBJ1-5; D not certain. The CDR3 contains 13 residues. Trimming removed 5 bases from V and 1 base from J, with 6 bases in between. CDR1 is ENHRY and CDR2 is SYGVKD in the germline V gene. CDR3 nucleotide sequence: TGTGCCATCAGTAGGGAGAGCAATCAGCCCCAGCATTTT. Encoded protein: CAISRESNQPQHF.

The table lists this clone with a count of one. The chain has TRBV2 and TRBJ1-1; perhaps TRBD1 as D (5 bases). Trimming left V 7 bases short and J 4 bases short, with 10 bases between. The germline gives CDR1 SNHLY, CDR2 FYNNEI. This CDR3 contains 12 residues. As DNA, the CDR3 is TGTGCCAGCACAGGGTCAACCACTGAAGCTTTCTTT. Translating it yields CASTGSTTEAFF.

The gene calls are TRBV28 and TRBJ2-1; D unresolved. Deletions cut 2 bases from V and 0 bases from J, with 8 bases between. Germline lookup yields CDR1 MDHEN and CDR2 SYDVKM. CDR3 size: 15 residues. CDR3 loop: CASSLASSSYNEQFF. CDR3 sequence (DNA): TGTGCCAGCAGTTTAGCGAGCAGCTCCTACAATGAGCAGTTCTTC.

This clone was recorded once. The chain joins TRBV6-5 to TRBJ1-1, with D tentatively TRBD1 (5 bases). V dropped 2 bases and J dropped 1 base, with 14 bases sitting between them. This CDR3 is 16 amino acids long. Germline CDR1 and CDR2: MNHEY and SVGAGI. The DNA of the CDR3 is TGTGCCAGCAGTTACGGGGGACTTCTCACGAACACTGAAGCTTTCTTT. This translates into CASSYGGLLTNTEAFF.

The J gene is TRBJ1-2, the V gene TRBV10-2; D unclear. CDR1 and CDR2 from the germline V gene are WSHSY and SAAADI. This CDR3 is 15 amino acids long. Trimming pared 3 bases from V and 2 bases from J, leaving 13 bases between. The CDR3 bases are TGCGCCAGCAGTGACGTTGGACCTTCAAACTATGGCTACACCTTC. Its protein product is CASSDVGPSNYGYTF.

V gene TRBV6-1 combines with J gene TRBJ1-1; D remains ambiguous. The germline V and J ends were trimmed by 5 bases and 5 bases, with 15 bases remaining between them. The CDR3 totals 14 residues. CDR1 MNHNS and CDR2 SASEGT come from the germline V gene. CDR3 sequence (DNA): TGTGCCAGCAGTACCCGGACGGGCGGGACTGAAGCTTTCTTT. It translates to CASSTRTGGTEAFF.

The chain carries TRBV30 and TRBJ1-1; a weak D match, TRBD1 (5 bases). The CDR3 has 13 residues. V gave up 1 base and J gave up 5 bases, with 11 bases separating them. Per germline, CDR1 GTSNPN and CDR2 SVGIG (reference sequence). CDR3 residues: CAWSEGFRTEAFF. CDR3 sequence (DNA): TGTGCCTGGAGTGAGGGGTTTCGGACTGAAGCTTTCTTT.

The V gene is TRBV19, the J gene TRBJ2-4, with TRBD2 identical over 12 bases. Per the germline V gene, CDR1 is LNHDA and CDR2 is SQIVND (reference sequence). This CDR3 region has 19 residues. With 3 bases clipped from V and 0 bases from J, the junction kept 9 bases outside the gene matches. CDR3: CASSIPGLAGQLAKNIQYF. The CDR3 nucleotides are TGTGCCAGTAGTATCCCCGGACTAGCGGGGCAACTAGCCAAAAACATTCAGTACTTC.

This sequence joins TRBV19 and TRBJ1-6; no clear D gene. The germline gives CDR1 LNHDA, CDR2 SQIVND (reference sequence). The length of the CDR3 is 15 residues. The V end lost 3 bases, the J end lost 9 bases, and 15 bases lay between the germline ends. The CDR3, as DNA: TGTGCCAGTAGTATGGGAGGGAATAGCGGTTCACCCCTCCACTTT. Encoded protein: CASSMGGNSGSPLHF.

The J gene is TRBJ2-7, the V gene TRBV28, with a possible D match to TRBD2 (5 bases). This CDR3 is built from 15 residues. Looked up from germline, CDR1 is MDHEN and CDR2 is SYDVKM. V lost 5 bases and J 2 bases, leaving 16 bases between the germline ends. CDR3 residues: CASSTSGIWAYEQYF. The CDR3 bases are TGTGCCAGCAGTACCTCGGGGATTTGGGCCTACGAGCAGTACTTC.

The V call is TRBV7-2, the J call TRBJ2-1; tentative D call: TRBD1 (7 bases). The V end lost 0 bases, the J end lost 9 bases, and 18 bases lay between the germline ends. Germline V gene lookup returns CDR1 SGHTA and CDR2 FQGNSA. The CDR3 extends over 16 amino acids. The CDR3 nucleotides are TGTGCCAGCAGCTTAGCCGGGACGCAGGGGGGCGGTGAGCAGTTCTTC. Translated: CASSLAGTQGGGEQFF.

This rearrangement joins TRBV5-4 to TRBJ1-5; 7 positions agree with TRBD1. Germline lookup yields CDR1 SGHNT and CDR2 YYREEE (reference sequence). The CDR3 runs 13 residues. With V trimmed by 7 bases and J by 6 bases, 7 bases remained unmatched. CDR3 in amino acids: CASSQGGGQPQHF. DNA for the CDR3: TGTGCCAGCTCCCAGGGGGGAGGTCAGCCCCAGCATTTT.

The rearrangement links TRBV10-3 to TRBJ2-7; 12 bases are a match to TRBD2. Germline V gene sequence: CDR1 ENHRY, CDR2 SYGVKD. The CDR3 spans 16 residues. V shed 6 bases and J 6 bases; nucleotides not matched to a gene: 12. The CDR3 protein is CAISSPPLAGGPEQYF. CDR3 nucleotide sequence: TGTGCCATCAGCTCACCGCCGCTAGCGGGAGGGCCCGAGCAGTACTTC.

This chain joins TRBV28 and TRBJ2-1; 11 bases are shared with TRBD2. Germline V gene lookup returns CDR1 MDHEN and CDR2 SYDVKM. CDR3 length equals 17 residues. The junction had 9 bases not matched to a gene; V was cut back by 4 bases and J by 4 bases. CDR3 residues: CASSSSPGLAVYNEQFF. CDR3 nucleotides: TGTGCCAGCAGTTCTTCCCCGGGACTAGCGGTTTACAATGAGCAGTTCTTC.

The chain uses TRBV19 and TRBJ2-2; D perhaps matches TRBD2 (5 bases). The CDR3 is 13 amino acids. V was shortened by 5 bases and J by 7 bases, with 11 bases between the two germline ends. Germline values: CDR1 LNHDA, CDR2 SQIVND (reference sequence). The CDR3 DNA is TGTGCCAGTAGTGGAGCGGTGAGCGGGGAGCTGTTTTTT. Translating gives CASSGAVSGELFF.

CDR3 sequence reads: CASSTGTSGRTDTQYF. The DNA of the CDR3 is TGTGCCAGTAGTACCGGGACTAGCGGACGCACAGATACGCAGTATTTT. The chain links TRBV19 to TRBJ2-3; 11 bases agree with TRBD2. This CDR3 contains 16 residues. After removal of 4 bases from V and 1 base from J, the junction contained 4 bases not matched to a gene. Germline CDR1 and CDR2: LNHDA and SQIVND (reference sequence).

The CDR3 region is CASSPRTNRAGYTEAFF. DNA of the CDR3: TGTGCCAGCAGCCCTAGGACCAACCGGGCAGGGTACACTGAAGCTTTCTTT. The chain joins TRBV25-1 to TRBJ1-1; D may be TRBD1 (5 bases). V lost 6 bases and J 3 bases, leaving 23 bases between the germline ends. The V gene's germline CDR1 is MGHDK and CDR2 SYGVNS. This CDR3 spans 17 amino acids.

This sequence joins TRBV28 and TRBJ1-5; weak D call: TRBD1 (6 bases). Trimming stripped 6 bases from V and 6 bases from J, with 18 bases between. The CDR3 extends over 15 amino acids. Germline V gene sequence: CDR1 MDHEN, CDR2 SYDVKM. CDR3 in amino acids: CASSGIEGVSQPQHF. The CDR3 DNA sequence: TGTGCCAGCAGCGGCATCGAGGGGGTTAGTCAGCCCCAGCATTTT.